Listed below are T cell receptor beta chains from one sample, sequenced in a study of cytomegalovirus exposure and HLA in healthy donors. Libraries were prepared by immunoSEQ multiplex PCR; TCRdb keeps only in-frame clonotypes and omits some of them. The sample consists of fewer than 250,000 clones, roughly 80% of them appearing once. The sequenced sample was PBMCs. These receptors all stem from a woman in her 50s in good health and CMV-seronegative. Each CDR3 is given with its conserved first and last residue. Each record gives: J gene, V gene, D gene, clone size, CDR3 DNA, CDR3 protein. The D gene is left open where the match is weak. Clone size is shown for a subset of rows, as once, few, many or a class of expanded clone.

j_gene: TRBJ1-1
v_gene: TRBV6-5
d_gene: -
abundance: few
CDR3nt: TGTGCCAGCAGTTACCTGGCGGGGACTGAAGCTTTCTTT
CDR3aa: CASSYLAGTEAFF

j_gene: TRBJ2-7
v_gene: TRBV29-1
d_gene: -
abundance: -
CDR3nt: TGCAGCGTTCGGACAGCCTCCTACGAGCAGTACTTC
CDR3aa: CSVRTASYEQYF

j_gene: TRBJ2-7
v_gene: TRBV11-3
d_gene: -
abundance: -
CDR3nt: TGTGCCAGCAGCTTATCAACCGGGGTGCCCTACGAGCAGTACTTC
CDR3aa: CASSLSTGVPYEQYF

j_gene: TRBJ2-2
v_gene: TRBV7-2
d_gene: -
abundance: few
CDR3nt: TGTGCCAGCAGCTTATACCCCGCGGGGGCGTACACCGGGGAGCTGTTTTTT
CDR3aa: CASSLYPAGAYTGELFF

j_gene: TRBJ1-4
v_gene: TRBV2
d_gene: TRBD1
abundance: few
CDR3nt: TGTGCCAGCAGTGAGACAGGGAATGAAAAACTGTTTTTT
CDR3aa: CASSETGNEKLFF

j_gene: TRBJ2-6
v_gene: TRBV5-1
d_gene: TRBD1
abundance: -
CDR3nt: TGCGCCAGCAGCTCGAATAGACAGGGAATCAGATCCGGGGCCAACGTCCTGACTTTC
CDR3aa: CASSSNRQGIRSGANVLTF

j_gene: TRBJ2-7
v_gene: TRBV7-9
d_gene: TRBD1
abundance: -
CDR3nt: TGTGCCAGCAGCTTAGAATGGACAGGGGAGGGCGAGCAGTACTTC
CDR3aa: CASSLEWTGEGEQYF

j_gene: TRBJ2-1
v_gene: TRBV29-1
d_gene: -
abundance: -
CDR3nt: TGCAGCGCCCGGCCGAGCGGCAGTCACTCCTACAATGAGCAGTTCTTC
CDR3aa: CSARPSGSHSYNEQFF

j_gene: TRBJ1-2
v_gene: TRBV5-4
d_gene: -
abundance: once
CDR3nt: TGTGCCAGCAGCCTTTGGACAGTCGACCCGATTCATGGCTACACCTTC
CDR3aa: CASSLWTVDPIHGYTF

j_gene: TRBJ1-3
v_gene: TRBV6-5
d_gene: -
abundance: few
CDR3nt: TGTGCCAGCAGTCCTTTCGTGGGGCAAGGAAACACCATATATTTT
CDR3aa: CASSPFVGQGNTIYF

j_gene: TRBJ2-4
v_gene: TRBV27
d_gene: TRBD1
abundance: -
CDR3nt: TGTGCCAGCAGTCCGGTGATCCAGGGGGCGTCAGCCAAAAACATTCAGTACTTC
CDR3aa: CASSPVIQGASAKNIQYF

j_gene: TRBJ1-2
v_gene: TRBV6-5
d_gene: TRBD1
abundance: -
CDR3nt: TGTGCCAGCAGTTACTCCGCGACAGGGGGAAGATATGGCTACACCTTC
CDR3aa: CASSYSATGGRYGYTF

j_gene: TRBJ1-5
v_gene: TRBV27
d_gene: -
abundance: -
CDR3nt: TGTGCCAGCAGTTGGGGGGTCGATCAGCCCCAGCATTTT
CDR3aa: CASSWGVDQPQHF

j_gene: TRBJ2-2
v_gene: TRBV2
d_gene: TRBD1
abundance: -
CDR3nt: TGTGCCAGCAGTCGACAGGGAAAGAACGCCGGGGAGCTGTTTTTT
CDR3aa: CASSRQGKNAGELFF

j_gene: TRBJ2-7
v_gene: TRBV2
d_gene: TRBD1
abundance: -
CDR3nt: TGTGCCAGCAGGGCGCAGGGGGTCGCCTACGAGCAGTACTTC
CDR3aa: CASRAQGVAYEQYF

j_gene: TRBJ1-4
v_gene: TRBV27
d_gene: TRBD1
abundance: -
CDR3nt: TGTGCCAGCAGTTTAGGTGGGACAGGAAAAGAAAAACTGTTTTTT
CDR3aa: CASSLGGTGKEKLFF

j_gene: TRBJ2-1
v_gene: TRBV7-3
d_gene: -
abundance: -
CDR3nt: TGTGCCAGCAGCAAGGGGGGCGGGGGTAAGAATGAGCAGTTCTTC
CDR3aa: CASSKGGGGKNEQFF

j_gene: TRBJ1-2
v_gene: TRBV4-2
d_gene: -
abundance: -
CDR3nt: TGTGCCAGCAGCCCCCGCGGGGAGGGAGGATACTATGGCTACACCTTC
CDR3aa: CASSPRGEGGYYGYTF

j_gene: TRBJ2-3
v_gene: TRBV28
d_gene: TRBD1
abundance: -
CDR3nt: TGTGCCAGCAGTTCTCCGGGACAGACCACAGATACGCAGTATTTT
CDR3aa: CASSSPGQTTDTQYF

j_gene: TRBJ2-7
v_gene: TRBV7-9
d_gene: -
abundance: -
CDR3nt: TGTGCCAGCAGCTTTCTGGGGCCAAGCTCCTACGAGCAGTACTTC
CDR3aa: CASSFLGPSSYEQYF